The 17 T cell receptor beta chains reported below all come from one sample, sequenced in a study of blood T cell repertoires in COVID-19. The data were produced by immunoSEQ multiplex PCR, yet TCRdb's version contains in-frame clones alone and is incomplete. The sample lists a few hundred thousand clones, approximately 89% occurring once. The sequencing sample was made of PBMCs or T cells enriched from blood (not recorded which). Receptors originate from a woman aged 35 to 49 who had been exposed to COVID-19.

The chain has TRBV11-2 and TRBJ2-7; D is perhaps TRBD1 (5 bases). The CDR3 is 14 amino acids. Per the germline V gene, CDR1 is SGHAT and CDR2 is FQNNGV. V was clipped by 5 bases and J by 0 bases, with 11 bases between them. Written as DNA, the CDR3 is TGTGCCAGCAGCCCCAGGGTTCGCTCCTACGAGCAGTACTTC. This sequence encodes CASSPRVRSYEQYF.

The rearrangement links TRBV4-3 to TRBJ2-3; 7 nucleotides agree with TRBD2. Trimming at V came to 1 base and at J to 2 bases, leaving 9 bases not matched to a gene. The CDR3 has 17 amino acids. The germline CDR1 and CDR2 sequences are LGHNA and YSLEER. DNA of the CDR3: TGCGCCAGCAGCCAAGGGGGCGCTAGCGGCCCCACAGATACGCAGTATTTT. Residues: CASSQGGASGPTDTQYF.

In this sample, this clone turned up a few times. The genes are TRBV30 and TRBJ2-2, with 8 bases lining up with TRBD1. The CDR3 contains 14 residues. CDR1 and CDR2 from the germline V gene are GTSNPN and SVGIG (reference sequence). V lost 5 bases, J lost 4 bases, and 6 bases stayed unmatched. CDR3 region: CAWDGQGVTGELFF. CDR3 DNA sequence: TGTGCCTGGGATGGACAGGGAGTCACCGGGGAGCTGTTTTTT.

The chain employs TRBV6-5 and TRBJ1-1; TRBD1 is a possible D gene (6 bases). CDR3 length: 13 amino acids. V lost 5 bases to trimming and J lost 5 bases, with 12 bases between them. Germline V CDR1 and CDR2: MNHEY, SVGAGI. Here the CDR3 DNA reads TGTGCCAGCAGTCGCAGGGGCGGGACTGAAGCTTTCTTT. It yields the protein CASSRRGGTEAFF.

V is TRBV12-5 and J is TRBJ2-1, with 7 bases lining up with TRBD2. This CDR3 is built from 14 residues. Trimming cost V 6 bases and J 4 bases; bases outside gene matches: 6. CDR1 and CDR2 (germline): LGHNT, FRNRAP. CDR3 in amino acids: CASGGAGIYNEQFF. In DNA, the CDR3 is TGTGCTAGTGGAGGAGCGGGAATATACAATGAGCAGTTCTTC.

This rearrangement joins TRBV6-2 or TRBV6-3 to TRBJ1-2; weak D call: TRBD1 (5 bases). Trimming removed 7 bases from V and 5 bases from J, with 14 bases in between. Looked up from germline, CDR1 is MNHEY and CDR2 is SVGEGT. The CDR3 spans 13 residues. The CDR3 protein is CASNPGLSYGYTF. The CDR3, as DNA: TGTGCCAGCAACCCGGGACTGAGTTATGGCTACACCTTC.

This sequence joins TRBV24-1 and TRBJ2-5; tentative D call: TRBD1 (5 bases). There are 15 residues in the CDR3. V was shortened by 0 bases and J by 5 bases, with 12 bases between the two germline ends. CDR1 is KGHDR and CDR2 is SFDVKD in the germline V gene. The CDR3 DNA is TGTGCCACCAGTGATTTGATCTCAGGGTGGGAGACCCAGTACTTC. This translates into CATSDLISGWETQYF.

The rearrangement joins TRBV5-1 to TRBJ2-7; the D is unclear. The V end lost 4 bases, the J end lost 0 bases, and 5 bases lay between the germline ends. Germline V lookup: CDR1 SGHRS, CDR2 YFSETQ. The CDR3 covers 12 residues. In DNA, the CDR3 is TGCGCCAGCAGCCCTAGCTCCTACGAGCAGTACTTC. The encoded protein is CASSPSSYEQYF. The full variable domain, with the rest looked up from reference TRBV5-1 and TRBJ2-7, is KAGVTQTPRYLIKTRGQQVTLSCSPISGHRSVSWYQQTPGQGLQFLFEYFSETQRNKGNFPGRFSGRQFSNSRSEMNVSTLELGDSALYLCASSPSSYEQYFGPGTRLTVT.

The J gene is TRBJ2-2, the V gene TRBV10-1; 9 bases fit TRBD2. The CDR3 is 17 amino acids. Germline CDR1 reads WNHNN; CDR2 reads SYGVQD (reference sequence). J was trimmed by 4 bases and V by 5 bases; bases with no gene match: 11. Written as DNA, the CDR3 is TGCGCCAGCAGTCCCGTGACTAGCGGACTACTCACCGGGGAGCTGTTTTTT. Residues: CASSPVTSGLLTGELFF.

The chain carries TRBV2 and TRBJ2-3, with TRBD1 as a possible D gene (6 bases). Germline CDR1 and CDR2: SNHLY and FYNNEI. V was clipped by 8 bases and J by 0 bases, with 12 bases between them. CDR3 length: 14 amino acids. The CDR3 DNA sequence: TGTGCCAGCCGTAAGGACAGAAGCACAGATACGCAGTATTTT. As protein: CASRKDRSTDTQYF.

The chain carries TRBV3-1 (or the pseudogene TRBV3-2) and TRBJ2-7, with a possible D match to TRBD2 (6 bases). Germline-derived CDR1 and CDR2 are LGHDT and YNNKEL (reference sequence). CDR3 size: 15 residues. Deletions cut 0 bases from V and 4 bases from J, with 13 bases between. The CDR3 loop is CASSQDFRGTYEQYF. In nucleotides, the CDR3 is TGTGCCAGCAGCCAAGATTTTCGGGGGACTTACGAGCAGTACTTC.

Only a few counts were recorded for this clone. This chain joins TRBV6-2 or TRBV6-3 and TRBJ1-2, with 7 bases fitting TRBD1. V shed 5 bases, J shed 7 bases, and the junction held 7 bases outside the gene matches. CDR3 length: 13 amino acids. The germline gives CDR1 MNHEY, CDR2 SVGEGT. The CDR3 nucleotides are TGTGCCAGCAGTGACAGGGAGATCGGTGGCTACACCTTC. Protein product: CASSDREIGGYTF.

The chain has TRBV21-1 and TRBJ2-1; the table's TRBD2 call for D was not verified on the DNA. TRBV21-1 is tagged as a pseudogene. This CDR3 is 18 amino acids long. The CDR3 bases are TGTGCCAGCAGCAACCGGGGGACTAGCCCGAGCTCCTACAATGAGCAGTTCTTC. This encodes CASSNRGTSPSSYNEQFF.

The chain employs TRBV7-9 and TRBJ2-7, with D perhaps TRBD2 (5 bases). Trimming left V 5 bases short and J 2 bases short, with 16 bases between. In germline, CDR1 is SEHNR, CDR2 FQNEAQ (reference sequence). The CDR3 is 15 amino acids. Written as DNA, the CDR3 is TGTGCCAGCAGCCACGTGCTCGGGAAAGCCTACGAGCAGTACTTC. Its protein product is CASSHVLGKAYEQYF.

V is TRBV3-1 (or the pseudogene TRBV3-2) and J is TRBJ2-7; D perhaps matches TRBD1 (6 bases). CDR1 is LGHDT, CDR2 YNNKEL, per germline (reference sequence). V was clipped by 1 base and J by 9 bases, with 13 bases between them. The CDR3 has 13 amino acids. CDR3 region: CASSQVGTRSQYF. The CDR3 DNA follows: TGTGCCAGCAGCCAAGTCGGGACAAGATCGCAGTACTTC.

V and J are TRBV10-1 and TRBJ1-6; D not certain. Trimming pared 5 bases from V and 7 bases from J, leaving 9 bases between. This CDR3 is 13 amino acids long. Looked up from germline, CDR1 is WNHNN and CDR2 is SYGVQD (reference sequence). CDR3 DNA: TGCGCCAGCAGTTCCCGACTGAATTCACCCCTCCACTTT. This sequence encodes CASSSRLNSPLHF.

V usage is TRBV7-8 and J usage is TRBJ1-2, with TRBD1 matching over 7 bases. The CDR3 loop spans 15 amino acids. The V gene end was trimmed by 1 base and the J gene end by 8 bases; junction bases not matched to a gene: 10. The germline V gene has CDR1 SGHVS and CDR2 FQNEAQ. CDR3 DNA: TGTGCCAGCAGCTTAGAGGCCAGGGGGTTGTGGGGCTACACCTTC. Translating it yields CASSLEARGLWGYTF.